The 24 T cell receptor beta chains reported below all come from one sample, sequenced in a study of radiotherapy plus CTLA-4 blockade in lung cancer. Sequencing was performed with immunoSEQ multiplex PCR; in TCRdb, only in-frame clones are kept and a portion is missing. This sample has 81,000 or so clones, with approximately 82% found just once. Sequenced material: peripheral blood, taken from a patient treated with radiotherapy plus ipilimumab. The origin of the receptors is a human donor with non-small cell lung cancer that progressed on radiotherapy plus ipilimumab.

The CDR3 coding sequence is TGTGCCAGCAGCTTGTTTGACAGGGCCACTGAAGCTTTCTTT. It translates to CASSLFDRATEAFF. The chain carries TRBV7-8 and TRBJ1-1, with 7 nucleotides matching TRBD1. V gave up 3 bases and J gave up 4 bases; unmatched junction bases: 5. The CDR3 runs to 14 residues. Germline V gives CDR1 SGHVS, CDR2 FQNEAQ.

This chain connects TRBV6-6 to TRBJ2-6, with no clear D. V was trimmed by 3 bases and J by 1 base, leaving 4 bases between them. The CDR3 sequence is 14 residues long. The germline V gene encodes CDR1 MNHNY and CDR2 SVGAGI (reference sequence). The CDR3 protein is CASSYVSGANVLTF. Here the CDR3 DNA reads TGTGCCAGCAGTTATGTGTCTGGGGCCAACGTCCTGACTTTC.

The genes are TRBV7-6 and TRBJ2-1, with a weak D call TRBD1 (5 bases). This CDR3 is 12 amino acids long. CDR1 is SGHVS, CDR2 FNYEAQ, per germline. Trimming pared 2 bases from V and 10 bases from J, leaving 9 bases between. The CDR3 DNA reads TGTGCCAGCAGCTTACAGGGCGTCGAGCAGTTCTTC. Its protein is CASSLQGVEQFF.

The chain couples TRBV7-2 to TRBJ1-6; D is unclear. Trimming took off 5 bases at V and 7 bases at J, with 9 bases between the two ends. Germline CDR1 reads SGHTA; CDR2 reads FQGNSA. The CDR3 contains 13 residues. CDR3 coding DNA: TGTGCCAGCAGCCGTCAGAGGAATTCACCCCTCCACTTT. It is translated as CASSRQRNSPLHF.

V usage is TRBV18 and J usage is TRBJ1-6; no definite D call. Looked up from germline, CDR1 is KGHSH and CDR2 is LQKENI. The ends were cut back, 3 bases at V and 5 bases at J, with 11 bases in the middle. The length of the CDR3 is 15 residues. The CDR3 is CASSPGLMDNSPLHF. The CDR3 nucleotides are TGTGCCAGCTCACCCGGATTGATGGATAATTCACCCCTCCACTTT.

This sequence joins TRBV18 and TRBJ1-5; D not resolved. V gave up 4 bases and J gave up 4 bases, with 8 bases separating them. Germline V gives CDR1 KGHSH, CDR2 LQKENI. The CDR3 consists of 13 residues. In DNA, the CDR3 is TGTGCCAGCTCACAGGGATCTAATCAGCCCCAGCATTTT. Translating gives CASSQGSNQPQHF.

Only a few counts were recorded for this clone. The rearrangement links TRBV28 to TRBJ1-5; 8 nucleotides line up with TRBD1. Germline loops: CDR1 MDHEN, CDR2 SYDVKM. The CDR3 totals 13 residues. V lost 7 bases and J lost 7; bases outside the gene matches: 6. Written as DNA, the CDR3 is TGTGCCAGCATTGGACAGGGAGGCCAGCCCCAGCATTTT. Translation: CASIGQGGQPQHF.

This clone appeared once. This chain links TRBV28 with TRBJ1-5; D is perhaps TRBD1 (5 bases). CDR1 is MDHEN, CDR2 SYDVKM, per germline. V gave up 3 bases and J gave up 1 base, with 10 bases separating them. The CDR3 extends over 15 amino acids. The CDR3 region is CASSFGRTSNQPQHF. The DNA for the CDR3 is TGTGCCAGCAGTTTTGGGCGGACAAGCAATCAGCCCCAGCATTTT.

V gene TRBV6-5 combines with J gene TRBJ2-1, with D perhaps TRBD2 (6 bases). Germline V gene lookup returns CDR1 MNHEY and CDR2 SVGAGI. The CDR3 is 14 residues long. Trimming took off 4 bases at V and 9 bases at J, with 16 bases between the two ends. CDR3 residues: CASSSRDSWGEQFF. DNA of the CDR3: TGTGCCAGCAGTTCGCGGGACTCCTGGGGTGAGCAGTTCTTC.

The V gene is TRBV12-2, the J gene TRBJ1-1. TRBV12-2 is assigned pseudogene status. The CDR3 has 17 amino acids. The CDR3 is CASRLTPRDGMNTEAFF. The CDR3 bases are TGTGCAAGTCGCCTAACACCCCGGGACGGCATGAACACTGAAGCTTTCTTT.

J is TRBJ1-5 and V is TRBV9, with D unresolved. The V gene's germline CDR1 is SGDLS and CDR2 YYNGEE. V dropped 4 bases and J dropped 2 bases, with 10 bases sitting between them. The CDR3 has 14 residues. This CDR3 is CASSPREGNQPQHF. Here the CDR3 DNA reads TGTGCCAGCAGCCCCCGGGAGGGCAATCAGCCCCAGCATTTT. The complete variable domain, with remaining parts taken from reference TRBV9 and TRBJ1-5, reads DSGVTQTPKHLITATGQRVTLRCSPRSGDLSVYWYQQSLDQGLQFLIQYYNGEERAKGNILERFSAQQFPDLHSELNLSSLELGDSALYFCASSPREGNQPQHFGDGTRLSIL.

The chain is built from TRBV7-9 and TRBJ1-1, with 10 bases identical to TRBD1. J gave up 1 base and V 6 bases, and 5 bases lay outside the gene matches. Germline CDR1 SEHNR, CDR2 FQNEAQ (reference sequence). This CDR3 spans 15 amino acids. DNA for the CDR3: TGTGCCAGCAGACTCAGGACAGGGGGGAACACTGAAGCTTTCTTT. Protein: CASRLRTGGNTEAFF.

This clone was seen only a few times. The chain has TRBV19 and TRBJ2-7; 10 bases map to TRBD2. The germline V gene has CDR1 LNHDA and CDR2 SQIVND (reference sequence). The V segment lost 4 bases and the J segment 0 bases; nucleotides outside the gene matches: 3. The CDR3 totals 15 residues. Written as DNA, the CDR3 is TGTGCCAGTAGTACGGCTAGCGGGAGCTCCTACGAGCAGTACTTC. This translates into CASSTASGSSYEQYF.

The chain is built from TRBV25-1 and TRBJ1-2, with D tentatively TRBD1 (6 bases). The CDR3 totals 16 residues. CDR1 MGHDK and CDR2 SYGVNS come from the germline V gene. Trimming took 1 base from V and 2 from J, leaving 14 bases between them. For the CDR3, the DNA is TGTGCCAGCAGTGAATCAAGCACAGGGAGGAACTATGGCTACACCTTC. Protein: CASSESSTGRNYGYTF.

The CDR3 reads CASSLVSGAFLLNTEAFF. DNA of the CDR3: TGTGCCAGCAGCTTAGTATCCGGGGCTTTCCTTTTGAACACTGAAGCTTTCTTT. The V and J genes are TRBV11-1 and TRBJ1-1; D perhaps matches TRBD1 (5 bases). The germline V gene encodes CDR1 SGHAT and CDR2 FQDESV (reference sequence). This CDR3 has 18 amino acids. V was cut by 1 base and J by 0 bases, with 18 bases left in between. Looking up the rest from reference TRBV11-1 and TRBJ1-1 gives the full variable domain: EAEVAQSPRYKITEKSQAVAFWCDPISGHATLYWYRQILGQGPELLVQFQDESVVDDSQLPKDRFSAERLKGVDSTLKIQPAELGDSAMYLCASSLVSGAFLLNTEAFFGQGTRLTVV.

The gene calls are TRBV15 and TRBJ2-5; D is possibly TRBD2 (5 bases). Trimming left V 6 bases short and J 2 bases short, with 19 bases between. Per the germline V gene, CDR1 is LNHNV and CDR2 is YYDKDF (reference sequence). This CDR3 has 16 residues. CDR3 in DNA: TGTGCCACCAGAGGCGGCAGGACTGTGATACAAGAGACCCAGTACTTC. It specifies CATRGGRTVIQETQYF.

The genes are TRBV7-2 and TRBJ1-2, with D hard to call. The germline V and J ends were trimmed by 1 base and 0 bases, with 9 bases remaining between them. The CDR3 covers 15 residues. Germline V lookup: CDR1 SGHTA, CDR2 FQGNSA. Written as DNA, the CDR3 is TGTGCCAGCAGCTTAGATACAGTATCTAACTATGGCTACACCTTC. It yields the protein CASSLDTVSNYGYTF.

The chain is built from TRBV5-1 and TRBJ1-2; no definite D call. This CDR3 is built from 14 residues. Trimming shortened V by 0 bases and J by 8 bases, and 14 bases separated the two germline ends. Germline CDR1 and CDR2: SGHRS and YFSETQ. In DNA, the CDR3 is TGCGCCAGCAGCTTGGGCCCTGACCGCCGGGGCTACACCTTC. It is translated as CASSLGPDRRGYTF.

This sequence joins TRBV9 and TRBJ2-1; 8 nucleotides match TRBD2. The CDR3 is 13 residues long. V trimming: 4 bases; J trimming: 10 bases; junction bases outside the gene matches: 7. CDR1 is SGDLS and CDR2 is YYNGEE in the germline V gene. CDR3 nucleotide sequence: TGTGCCAGCAGCCCGACAGGCGGGGGGGAGCAGTTCTTC. Residues: CASSPTGGGEQFF.

This chain uses TRBV5-6 with TRBJ2-3; the match to TRBD1 covers 9 bases. Trimming took 5 bases from V and 3 from J; bases not matched to a gene: 4. Germline assignment: CDR1 SGHDT and CDR2 YYEEEE. The CDR3 covers 14 residues. The CDR3, as DNA: TGTGCCAGCAGTCGACAGGGGGTGACAGATACGCAGTATTTT. This translates into CASSRQGVTDTQYF.

In its sample, this clone was seen a few times. The V and J genes are TRBV10-3 and TRBJ1-2; TRBD1 matches 8 bases. V lost 2 bases to trimming and J lost 2 bases; unmatched junction nucleotides: 1. This CDR3 has 14 amino acids. The germline gives CDR1 ENHRY, CDR2 SYGVKD. DNA of the CDR3: TGTGCCATCAGTGAGCGACAGGGGAACTATGGCTACACCTTC. As protein: CAISERQGNYGYTF.

The J gene is TRBJ2-1, the V gene TRBV4-3; 12 bases match TRBD2. This CDR3 region has 18 residues. The germline gives CDR1 LGHNA, CDR2 YSLEER. Trimming took 4 bases from V and 1 from J; bases not matched to a gene: 8. The CDR3 here is CASSPWTSGNGSYNEQFF. The DNA for the CDR3 is TGCGCCAGCAGCCCTTGGACTAGCGGGAACGGATCCTACAATGAGCAGTTCTTC.

The chain has TRBV15 and TRBJ2-2, with TRBD1 identical over 10 bases. Germline CDR1 reads LNHNV; CDR2 reads YYDKDF (reference sequence). The CDR3 length is 15 residues. The trim removed 5 bases at V and 6 bases at J, leaving 6 bases unmatched. Here the CDR3 DNA reads TGTGCCACCAGCCGACAGGGGGCGCGGGCCGGGGAGCTGTTTTTT. Translated, it gives CATSRQGARAGELFF.

The rearrangement joins TRBV4-3 to TRBJ1-4, with D unresolved. This CDR3 has 15 amino acids. Germline V gene lookup returns CDR1 LGHNA and CDR2 YSLEER. Trimming took off 0 bases at V and 3 bases at J, with 8 bases between the two ends. The CDR3 DNA sequence: TGCGCCAGCAGCCAAGATTGGTTTCCTAATGAAAAACTGTTTTTT. Protein sequence: CASSQDWFPNEKLFF.